These T cell receptor beta chains were read from a single sample in a study of ipilimumab plus nivolumab after autologous stem cell transplantation. The protocol was immunoSEQ multiplex PCR, while the TCRdb copy is restricted to in-frame clones and leaves out a portion. The profile shows about 12,000 clones, around 63% of them singletons. Here the sequenced sample was PBMCs, taken in a trial of ipilimumab plus nivolumab as post-transplant consolidation. These receptors all stem from a male donor with diffuse large B-cell lymphoma. The conserved cysteine and the conserved F or W are not part of the CDR3 here.

>TRBJ1-2|TRBV4-1
ASSQDLRTGGQRHYGYT
>TRBJ2-7|TRBV15
ATSRDSQGRYEQY
>TRBJ1-1|TRBV10-1
ASSELQGRAF
>TRBJ2-3|TRBV9
ASSVAHGISTDTQY
>TRBJ2-1|TRBV23-1
ASRLFWGSYNEQF
>TRBJ1-2|TRBV11-3
ASSLGPAYGYT
>TRBJ2-7|TRBV14
ASSQDMRLGEQY
>TRBJ1-4|TRBV6-5
ASSYPGQGREKLF
>TRBJ1-1|TRBV27
ASSRTGLGVNTEAF
>TRBJ1-2|TRBV5-6
ASNQVEGGYT
>TRBJ1-2|TRBV5-3
ARWILVRKTYGYT
>TRBJ2-3|TRBV7-6
ASSLRGGTDTQY
>TRBJ1-5|TRBV27
ASRGAGSGIQPQH
>TRBJ2-3|TRBV10-3
AISAAGNTDTQY
>TRBJ2-1|TRBV10-1
ASSVSGLAGGSYNEQF
>TRBJ2-1|TRBV4-1
ASSELPGLAGRQF
>TRBJ1-2|TRBV6-1
ASTRTGGNYGYT
>TRBJ2-1|TRBV9
ASSAGLAGDEQF
>TRBJ2-7|TRBV10-1
ASWLEQY
>TRBJ1-2|TRBV6-5
ASSYSLRSGDGYT
>TRBJ1-3|TRBV9
ASSLGRVGNTIY
>TRBJ1-1|TRBV11-2
ASSHRGGVNTEAF
>TRBJ1-6|TRBV19
ASSSEAGGNNSPLH
>TRBJ2-3|TRBV2
ASSAGTASTDTQY
>TRBJ2-3|TRBV27
ASSFLQGPTDTQY
>TRBJ1-1|TRBV9
ASSVGQGRNTEAF
>TRBJ1-4|TRBV28
ASSVDWELF
>TRBJ2-7|TRBV7-2
ASSLATHEQY
>TRBJ2-1|TRBV6-6
ASSARGEGGEQF
>TRBJ2-6|TRBV5-5
ASRGQGTHSGANVLT
>TRBJ1-1|TRBV18
ASSPTGLWDTEAF
>TRBJ2-2|TRBV29-1
SAKTRDGTGELF
>TRBJ1-6|TRBV6-4
ASSLDPNNSPLH
>TRBJ1-2|TRBV5-8
ASSGITNYGYT
>TRBJ2-5|TRBV29-1
SVDDIQEAQY
>TRBJ2-5|TRBV1
TSSRVRYQETQY
>TRBJ2-1|TRBV18
ASSPRQGYNEQF
>TRBJ2-3|TRBV7-3
ASSLELAGFDTQY
>TRBJ1-1|TRBV5-6
ASSPASWDTEAF
>TRBJ2-3|TRBV7-9
ASSSGGGITDTQY
>TRBJ2-3|TRBV4-1
ASSQEKDRLDTQY
>TRBJ2-7|TRBV7-3
ASSLEKVEQY
>TRBJ2-1|TRBV7-2
ASSFGTASYNEQF
>TRBJ2-1|TRBV2
ASSEMALAGGGEQF
>TRBJ1-1|TRBV16
ASSQVDGGGTEAF
>TRBJ2-7|TRBV7-6
ASSPAGLAGVEQY
>TRBJ1-5|TRBV19
ASSTKDGGNQPQH
>TRBJ2-7|TRBV13
ASSLEGAYEQY
>TRBJ2-1|TRBV25-1
ASSLLAGVDNEQF
>TRBJ2-7|TRBV6-4
ASSEGTGGTGEQY
>TRBJ2-7|TRBV27
ASSLSPSGMGEQY
>TRBJ1-1|TRBV9
ASSQTNRGVAF
>TRBJ1-1|TRBV5-2
ASSQEGQLMNTEAF
>TRBJ2-3|TRBV30
AWSPAGGLGYTQY
>TRBJ2-3|TRBV9
ASSVAGLPGGTDTQY
>TRBJ1-1|TRBV5-1
ASTEGRLNTEAF
>TRBJ2-1|TRBV5-1
ASGRGRNNEQF
>TRBJ1-1|TRBV5-4
ASSLVGTGGLEAF
>TRBJ2-7|TRBV11-2
ASSLEAYEQY
>TRBJ2-1|TRBV28
ASSLPGGPTNNEQF